This T cell receptor beta chain was documented in a study of T cell responses to AZD1222 COVID-19 vaccine (dated by TCRdb to the early 2020s). Regarding the research as a whole: A total of 230 to 250 trial participants underwent TCR sequencing, of whom about 210 had received two doses of AZD1222 and about 26 had received two doses of the MenACWY control vaccine. Trial participants were enrolled by age into 18-55, 56-69 and 70-plus year subgroups, with about 150, 28 and 57 TCR-sequenced participants respectively. Broad study findings and their caveats: The vaccine-associated CD4 TCRs covered the entire spike protein, and the dominant responses fell in regions 160-218 and 743-854. Most participants were white British and females outnumbered males, and the authors suggested that clonal diversity may have been underestimated. Conclusions about previously exposed vaccinees are limited, since just six AZD1222 recipients were seropositive for SARS-CoV-2 at baseline. In the small 56-69-year group, the increase in depth fell short of significance, most likely because of low power. Because no samples from the day 14 peak response were available, repertoires could be characterized only after the peak T cell response. Reportedly, almost half of the unique spike-specific TCRs recognized epitopes lying outside the regions that are mutated in the B.1.351 and B.1.1.7 variants. A significant rise in spike-specific TCR breadth and depth was observed after two AZD1222 doses relative to day 0 and relative to MenACWY recipients.

The CDR3 regions of human TCRbeta chains were analyzed by immunosequencing. In the source study's methods: Repertoire TCRs were matched against a reference library of SARS-CoV-2-specific TCRs generated with the MIRA antigen-specificity platform. Breadth was defined as the fraction of unique TCRs that were SARS-CoV-2-associated, and depth was defined as the fraction of total T cells that were SARS-CoV-2-associated. Using the MIRA data, each spike-specific TCR was mapped to the spike region that the TCR reacts to and placed in a CD4 or CD8 class. Log10-transformed breadth and depth values were compared by one-way ANOVA with Sidak's multiple comparisons tests. TCRdb limited this immuneACCESS table to in-frame rearrangements with V and J called. A share of clones is missing; checked studies link under half to unresolved V genes, and the rest is unexplained. From that table come the V and J calls and clone size; the DNA was used to work out D and trimming. The sample contains approximately 140,000 clones, roughly nine tenths of them found a single time. The top ten clonotypes cover over 3% of the sample.

The CDR3 spans 18 residues, from the cysteine through the phenylalanine. The DNA shown is the 54-base CDR3, in frame from base 1. Clipping removes 0 bases from V and 4 bases from J, with 11 as the unmatched junction base count. From a lookup of the germline V gene, CDR1 and CDR2 are SGHAT and FQNNGV. This clone has more than one count but fewer than ten. This receptor's antigen is unknown. It has no much larger one-base neighbor in the sample; base qualities were not kept. What the time point label conveys for this sample: about 28 days (+/-7) after the second vaccine dose. AZD1222 recipients given second doses at about 4 weeks or at about 12 weeks were pooled, since spike-specific TCR depth and breadth were not found to differ between the two schedules. Vaccinee samples were obtained from the UK trials COV001 and COV002, which included a single-blind randomized controlled phase 2/3 trial of AZD1222 (ChAdOx1 nCoV-19) in healthy adults. Trial participant PBMC samples were collected at day 0 and day 28 after the second dose for TCRbeta chain sequencing.

The source material was peripheral blood, sampled 28 days after the second AZD1222 dose. The sequence links TRBV11-2 to TRBJ2-3; 9 central nucleotides agree with TRBD1. The TCR was taken from an adult who received the AZD1222 COVID-19 vaccine. The sequenced DNA is TGTGCCAGCAGCTTAGACCCTACAGGGGGCGCAGGACCAGATACGCAGTATTTT. Translated, this is CASSLDPTGGAGPDTQYF.